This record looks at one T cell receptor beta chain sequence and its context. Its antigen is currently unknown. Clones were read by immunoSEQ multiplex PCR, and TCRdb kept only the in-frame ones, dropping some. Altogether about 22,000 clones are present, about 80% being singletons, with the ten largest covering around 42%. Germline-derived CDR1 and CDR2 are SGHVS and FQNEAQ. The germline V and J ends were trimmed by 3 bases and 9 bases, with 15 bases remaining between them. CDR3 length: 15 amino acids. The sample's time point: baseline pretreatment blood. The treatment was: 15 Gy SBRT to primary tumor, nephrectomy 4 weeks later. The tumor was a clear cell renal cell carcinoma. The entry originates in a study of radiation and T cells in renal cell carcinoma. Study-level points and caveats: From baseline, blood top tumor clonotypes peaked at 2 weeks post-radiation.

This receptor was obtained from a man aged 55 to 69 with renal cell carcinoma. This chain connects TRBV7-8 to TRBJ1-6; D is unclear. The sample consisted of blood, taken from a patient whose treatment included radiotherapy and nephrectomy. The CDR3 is CASSFRTPDSSPLHF. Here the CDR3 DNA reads TGTGCCAGCAGCTTTCGGACGCCAGATAGTTCACCCCTCCACTTT.